The sequence of this T cell receptor beta chain was determined in a study of OX40 agonist ivuxolimab in advanced cancers. In the study overall: Partial responses were achieved by three patients, of whom one had hepatocellular carcinoma and two had cutaneous melanoma.

Notes on the study in general: At doses 0.1 to 3.0 mg/kg, CD4+ and CD8+ clones expanded. Relatively little clonal expansion, among the lowest observed, appeared in partial responders at 0.1-3.0 mg/kg.

With regard to this clone: The target antigen is unknown.

Profiling relied on immunoSEQ multiplex PCR, and the TCRdb table lists in-frame clones only, not all of them. The sample includes tens of thousands of clones, around 89% of them seen just once. The origin of this receptor is an adult with an advanced solid tumor such as melanoma, head and neck, liver or kidney cancer. The sample in question was CD4+ or CD8+ T cells sorted from blood, obtained in a trial of the OX40 agonist ivuxolimab.

CDR3 residues: CASSWTGGRDQPQHF. The DNA of the CDR3 is TGCGCCAGCAGCTGGACAGGGGGAAGGGATCAGCCCCAGCATTTT. The gene calls are TRBV4-1 and TRBJ1-5; 10 nucleotides match TRBD1. Germline V gene lookup returns CDR1 MGHRA and CDR2 YSYEKL. The CDR3 runs 15 residues. The ends lost 5 bases at V and 5 bases at J; junction bases unmatched: 6.